This TCR beta chain was sequenced in a study of blood T cell repertoires in COVID-19. Background on the study: Recovery among Cohort 3 donors was established by two negative PCRs, clearance, or symptom resolution. The United States, Italy and Spain supplied acute and convalescent COVID-19 samples.

Donors were grouped by their self-reported clinical history. TCRdb's copy holds only in-frame clones and misses some; the assay was immunoSEQ multiplex PCR. The table lists around 200,000 clones, 70% to 90% of them singletons. With 1 base clipped from V and 3 bases from J, the junction kept 3 bases outside the gene matches. CDR1 is SGHTA and CDR2 is FQGNSA in the germline V gene. The CDR3 has 15 amino acids. Sequenced: PBMCs or T cells enriched from blood (not recorded which). This sequence joins TRBV7-2 and TRBJ1-3; TRBD1 aligns across 7 bases. This TCR was recovered from a woman in her fifties or sixties in a cohort exposed to, infected with or recovered from COVID-19 (not recorded which). The CDR3 loop reads CASSLEAGGGNTIYF. CDR3 DNA: TGTGCCAGCAGCTTAGAAGCAGGGGGTGGAAACACCATATATTTT.